This T cell receptor (beta chain) was observed in a study of T cell responses to AZD1222 COVID-19 vaccine. Study conclusions and caveats: Increases in Spike-specific TCR breadth and depth were seen after two AZD1222 doses. Donors, mostly white British, included more females; clonal diversity was possibly underestimated.

Regarding this clone: Its antigen is undetermined.

Generated by immunoSEQ multiplex PCR, the TCRdb table keeps only in-frame clones and is missing some. Among more than 150,000 clones, about 90% were seen once, and the ten largest hold 5% to 7%. The CDR3 has 16 residues. The germline CDR1 and CDR2 sequences are GTSNPN and SVGIG (reference sequence). Trimming cost V 4 bases and J 4 bases, with 19 bases left between them. The receptor was isolated from an adult in good health. The chain recombines TRBV30 with TRBJ2-2; D ambiguous. The sample consisted of peripheral blood, taken on day 0 of AZD1222 vaccination. The CDR3 nucleotides are TGTGCCTGGAATGGTGGAACAAGGGATTTCACCGGGGAGCTGTTTTTT. Translating it yields CAWNGGTRDFTGELFF.